Listed below are T cell receptor beta chains from one sample, sequenced in a study of regulatory T cells. The table came from immunoSEQ multiplex PCR; TCRdb's copy has only in-frame clones and leaves some out. Of around 30,000 clones in the sample, nearly 95% are singletons; the top ten hold 0.98%. Material: conventional CD4+ T cells sorted from blood. These receptors were obtained from a child aged 2 to 10 with CD3G deficiency. Both conserved end residues are part of each CDR3. Fields, in order: V gene, clone size, CDR3 protein. Clone sizes are given selectively: once, few, many, or a class where the clone is expanded.

TRBV6-1 . CASSEGWGNTEAFF
TRBV6-1 . CASRHAGGRGEQFF
TRBV7-2 . CASSRGRLGGYTF
TRBV28 few CASRSGGTGSRTEAFF
TRBV28 . CASSLSRGMYNEQFF
TRBV6-1 . CASSVQRGRNYEQYF
TRBV28 . CASRSAGTGSYEQYF
TRBV28 . CASSVGPVYEQYF
TRBV28 . CASSLGVAGNTIYF
TRBV5-1 medium-sized CASSLNPGVGEQYF
TRBV28 . CASSQMGQPQHF
TRBV7-2 . CASSFVSGAEQYF
TRBV10-3 . CAISESRKPGANVLTF
TRBV5-1 . CASSPASGWEQFF
TRBV28 . CASRSPGQTEAFF
TRBV9 . CASSVGRMNTEAFF
TRBV6-1 once CASSEAGPNTEAFF
TRBV7-9 . CASSLSGSYNEQFF
TRBV11-2 . CASSGRTALTQYF
TRBV6-1 once CASSAGASMDIQYF
TRBV6-1 . CASSGSYEQYF
TRBV18 . CASSPSQVSGANVLTF
TRBV30 . CAWSLGIGTYEQYF
TRBV7-8 . CASSPDGTPGQPQHF
TRBV28 . CASSWGRQPQHF
TRBV28 once CASRAGGGNTIYF
TRBV5-1 . CASSFTSGSSYEQYF
TRBV6-1 . CASIKERITEAFF
TRBV28 . CASSFFYEQYF
TRBV28 . CASSFWTRGLGRGEQYF
TRBV6-6 . CASSPGRGGGYTF
TRBV6-1 . CASSATGGTEAFF
TRBV7-8 once CASSWGLNTDTQYF
TRBV5-1 . CASSPDSSRTGELFF
TRBV28 . CASSGASTDTQYF
TRBV7-8 . CASSRFQWGETQYF
TRBV28 . CASTSGVGLGEQYF
TRBV6-1 . CASSAYRDSSYEQYF
TRBV28 . CASQRRTSGNTGELFF
TRBV28 . CASRRGGSNQPQHF
TRBV7-8 . CASSSGTSGRAYEQYF
TRBV5-5 . CASSLADRGTNEQYF
TRBV18 . CASSPARTSNTQYF
TRBV6-1 . CASSDSGNYEQYF